The rows below give T cell receptor beta chains drawn from one sample of a study of shared T cell receptors in the human thymus. Method: immunoSEQ multiplex PCR; TCRdb's copy keeps in-frame clones and lacks some. Of roughly 660,000 clones in the sample, approximately 90% were seen once. This sample was shared with a second study, whose subject was human thymus T cells.

Sequenced input: thymocytes. All receptors come from a boy younger than two with a congenital heart defect. Each CDR3 is given with its conserved first and last residue. D genes are given only for firm matches. The size entry is marked missing in some rows and otherwise reads once, few, many or a size class.

>TRBV30|TRBJ2-1|TRBD2|.
CAWSSQPTSGGVEFF
TGTGCCTGGAGTTCGCAGCCTACCAGCGGGGGGGTCGAGTTCTTC
>TRBV13|TRBJ2-7|.|.
CASSPRHRFPHEQYF
TGTGCCAGCAGCCCACGTCACAGGTTTCCCCACGAGCAGTACTTC
>TRBV7-7|TRBJ2-5|.|.
CASSRSTQYF
TGTGCCAGCAGCCGTTCGACCCAGTACTTC
>TRBV5-4|TRBJ2-1|TRBD1|.
CASSFTGGPYNEQFF
TGTGCCAGCAGCTTCACAGGGGGCCCCTACAATGAGCAGTTCTTC
>TRBV6-6|TRBJ2-7|.|.
CASSYTPSGISYEQYF
TGTGCCAGCAGTTACACACCCTCAGGGATCTCCTACGAGCAGTACTTC
>TRBV19|TRBJ2-2|TRBD2|.
CASSTRPWRGGTGELFF
TGTGCCAGTAGTACCAGGCCGTGGCGGGGGGGCACCGGGGAGCTGTTTTTT
>TRBV14|TRBJ2-7|TRBD2|.
CASSPRTSDYEQYF
TGTGCCAGCAGCCCCAGGACTAGCGACTACGAGCAGTACTTC
>TRBV4-1|TRBJ2-2|TRBD1|.
CASSLPRGPNTGELFF
TGCGCCAGCAGCCTGCCCAGGGGGCCCAACACCGGGGAGCTGTTTTTT
>TRBV5-4|TRBJ1-2|.|few
CASRLKRLYPANYGYTF
TGTGCCAGCCGGTTGAAACGATTATACCCCGCTAACTATGGCTACACCTTC
>TRBV11-3|TRBJ2-1|TRBD2|.
CASSPGLGMNNEQFF
TGTGCCAGCAGCCCGGGACTAGGGATGAACAATGAGCAGTTCTTC
>TRBV28|TRBJ2-7|.|once
CASSSAELPSYEQYF
TGTGCCAGCAGTTCCGCGGAGCTCCCCTCCTACGAGCAGTACTTC
>TRBV10-1|TRBJ2-3|.|.
CASSEGGNAVAEGPTDTQYF
TGCGCCAGCAGTGAGGGAGGGAACGCGGTGGCGGAGGGGCCCACAGATACGCAGTATTTT